This T cell receptor (beta chain) was sequenced for a study of blood T cell repertoires in COVID-19. The overall study: Nucleic acid was either cDNA or gDNA, and it came from T cells, B-cell-depleted T cells, or PBMCs.

Sequenced by immunoSEQ multiplex PCR; TCRdb stores in-frame clones only, minus some. The table lists 150,000 to 200,000 clones, 83% of them singletons. A single count supports this clone. Germline CDR1 is SGHRS and CDR2 is YFSETQ. With 0 bases clipped from V and 8 bases from J, the junction kept 7 bases outside the gene matches. This CDR3 contains 15 residues. Sequencing used peripheral blood. The clonotype originates from a woman aged 80 or older with acute or convalescent COVID-19. The chain uses TRBV5-1 and TRBJ2-1; TRBD1 agrees at 8 bases. CDR3 residues: CASSLERTGPDEQFF. The CDR3 DNA sequence: TGCGCCAGCAGCTTGGAACGGACAGGGCCGGATGAGCAGTTCTTC.